This TCR beta chain appears in the sequencing data of a study of human T cells and chemical hapten exposure listed by TCRdb under 2021. Background for the entire study: For sensitization, 2% DPC in acetone was applied to a roughly 2 cm by roughly 2 cm area of upper inner arm skin. Throughout the roughly 25-week study period, patients were also given weekly therapeutic DPC doses on the scalp. Patch testing was done on the upper back using Finn chambers containing 0.01% DPC, and results were scored after 6 days according to International Contact Dermatitis Research Group standards. The mostly female patient cohort included alopecia areata with under or over 50% scalp involvement, alopecia totalis and alopecia universalis. The libraries were sequenced as a pool, and the TCR yield per sample differed mostly because of small variations in library volumes within the pool. This study followed changes in the peripheral blood TCR repertoire in vivo during primary and secondary sensitization of alopecia patients to the hapten diphenylcyclopropenone (DPC). Blood was sampled from patients pre-sensitization (week 0) and at 2, 6 and about 24 weeks after DPC sensitization. For TCR sequencing, blood came from twenty-nine alopecia patients at anywhere from one to four time points (pre-sensitization, 2, 6 and 24 weeks).

Trimming removed 6 bases from V and 6 bases from J, leaving 23 bases between the germline ends. According to the germline V gene, CDR1 reads MNHEY and CDR2 reads SVGAGI. From the cysteine through the phenylalanine, the CDR3 covers 16 amino acids. Only CDR3 DNA remains: 48 bases, in frame from the first base. Overall results and qualifications from the work: Compared with pre-sensitization or healthy control sets, expanded TCRs formed significantly more large CDR3 similarity clusters, which is consistent with antigen-driven responses. After repeated subsampling, the strength of the expansion versus patch-test correlation and the threshold at which it became significant changed. Patch test score was positively correlated with the number of PT1 expanded TCRs, with significance at thresholds 8, 16 and 32 but not at 4. Because every patient had alopecia, a presumed autoimmune disease, the patients' immune response might differ from that of healthy individuals. No change with DPC sensitization was found in the number of TCRs above 1 in 1000 frequency, and no evidence of global repertoire structure alterations was found.

The intended sense of this specimen's time point label: patch test 2, 6 weeks after DPC sensitization. Read against the paper, the sample's treatment or condition label means: therapeutic diphenylcyclopropenone sensitization with weekly scalp DPC. At every patch-test visit, the blood draw took place before the patch test was put on. Eligible patients were aged 18 to 70, diagnosed with alopecia, deemed suitable for DPC therapy, and excluded if pregnant. Total RNA was isolated from unfractionated whole blood collected in Tempus Blood RNA tubes. The library was obtained by RACE. TCRdb shows the sequencer as NextSeq 500. During library preparation, unique molecular identifiers were attached to individual cDNA molecules so that TCRs could be counted in a quantitative, reproducible way. Each blood RNA sample was used to sequence both TCR alpha and TCR beta chains. From the authors' description of their analysis: Samples had a median of approximately 93,000 TCRs, with a range from about 23,224 to 750,000. The Decombinator software suite was used to annotate V, J and CDR3 in the TCR reads. For the PS versus PT1 abundance plots, all samples were subsampled to the same number of TCRs (28,000). TCRs were defined as expanded if absent before sensitization and observed at least eight times at the 2-week time point. The raw public data were reprocessed by TCRdb itself: fastp quality trimming at Q25, MiXCR clonotype calling, in-frame beta chains only. CDR3 protein sequences are deduplicated, and each keeps its most common genes and DNA. TCRdb assigned the V and J calls; the authors' analysis was not used. The sample includes approximately 80,000 distinct CDR3 sequences, with 8.5% to 12% observed a single time. About 5% of the sample goes to the ten largest clones.

This clonotype was seen repeatedly, ten times or more. Its antigen is currently not known. No base quality information exists; no much larger clone differs at one position. The V gene is TRBV6-5 and the J gene is TRBJ1-1, with the D segment identity uncertain. This clonotype was obtained from a woman aged 45 to 65 with alopecia areata. Some clones in this sample may be carry-over from other donors' samples. The material sequenced was whole blood, taken in connection with sensitization to the hapten diphenylcyclopropenone (DPC). DNA sequence: TGTGCCAGCAGCCCGTACCTACCGGGCCCCTCGGCTGAAGCTTTCTTT. Its amino acids are CASSPYLPGPSAEAFF.